The next 11 T cell receptor beta chains were all read from a single sample in a study of T cell repertoires in aging, cancer and after chemotherapy. The template was genomic DNA from peripheral blood, not RNA. Multiplex touch-down PCR with TRB-A/B primers amplified rearranged V-D-J TRB sequences. TCRdb called the multiplex PCR reads again in MiXCR, with one record for every CDR3 protein. The sample includes some 5,100 distinct CDR3 sequences, 44% of them seen just once. The sample consisted of blood. The receptors shown here come from a human donor with a blood cancer.

V usage is TRBV7-9 and J usage is TRBJ1-5; D unclear. From germline, CDR1 is SEHNR and CDR2 FQNEAQ (reference sequence). Trimming stripped 2 bases from V and 1 base from J, with 6 bases between. The CDR3 has 14 amino acids. The CDR3 DNA is TGTGCCAGCAGCTTATCGGAGAGCAATCAGCCCCAGCATTTT. This translates into CASSLSESNQPQHF.

The chain has TRBV7-2 and TRBJ2-3, with 7 bases lining up with TRBD1. The CDR3 totals 15 residues. Per germline, CDR1 SGHTA and CDR2 FQGNSA. With V trimmed by 5 bases and J by 0 bases, 5 bases remained unmatched. In DNA form, the CDR3 reads TGTGCCAGCAGCGGTGGACAGGTCAGCACAGATACGCAGTATTTT. Protein product: CASSGGQVSTDTQYF.

Regarding this clonotype: Sequence at one end of the junction differs from germline and may be a read error. The gene calls are TRBV7-2 and TRBJ2-5; the D gene is possibly TRBD1 (5 bases). The CDR3 contains 14 residues. The germline V gene encodes CDR1 SGHTA and CDR2 FQGNSA. The CDR3 sequence: CASSSILQGETKYF. The CDR3 region has the DNA TGTGCCAGCAGCTCCATTCTCCAGGGTGAGACCAAGTACTTC. Supplemented by reference TRBV7-2 and TRBJ2-5, the full variable domain reads GAGVSQSPSNKVTEKGKDVELRCDPISGHTALYWYRQSLGQGLEFLIYFQGNSAPDKSGLPSDRFSAERTGGSVSTLTIQRTQQEDSAVYLCASSSILQGETKYFGPGTRLLVL.

The rearrangement uses TRBV19 and TRBJ1-2; D is possibly TRBD1 (5 bases). Deletions cut 7 bases from V and 4 bases from J, with 16 bases between. The germline V gene has CDR1 LNHDA and CDR2 SQIVND (reference sequence). The CDR3 is 14 amino acids. The CDR3 DNA reads as TGTGCCAGTACCCCCTTTGGGGGGGTCTATGGCTACACCTTC. Its protein product is CASTPFGGVYGYTF. The full variable domain, with the rest looked up from reference TRBV19 and TRBJ1-2, is DGGITQSPKYLFRKEGQNVTLSCEQNLNHDAMYWYRQDPGQGLRLIYYSQIVNDFQKGDIAEGYSVSREKKESFPLTVTSAQKNPTAFYLCASTPFGGVYGYTFGSGTRLTVV.

This clonotype was detected a few times. This chain joins TRBV19 and TRBJ1-6; TRBD1 is a possible D gene (5 bases). CDR3 size: 15 residues. Trimming shortened V by 8 bases and J by 3 bases, and 14 bases separated the two germline ends. Germline values: CDR1 LNHDA, CDR2 SQIVND (reference sequence). The CDR3 protein is CASQRDLYYNSPLHF. CDR3 DNA: TGTGCCAGTCAGCGGGACTTATACTATAATTCACCCCTCCACTTT.

The chain is built from TRBV5-1 and TRBJ2-7; 7 bases match TRBD1. This CDR3 contains 12 residues. Germline V gene data show CDR1 as SGHRS and CDR2 as YFSETQ. With 2 bases clipped from V and 6 bases from J, the junction kept 2 bases outside the gene matches. For the CDR3, the DNA is TGCGCCAGCAGCTTTACAGGGGTCGAGCAGTACTTC. Amino acids: CASSFTGVEQYF.

The rearrangement uses TRBV19 and TRBJ2-1; the D gene could be TRBD1 or TRBD2 (5 bases each). Germline CDR1 and CDR2: LNHDA and SQIVND (reference sequence). This CDR3 has 16 amino acids. V was trimmed by 3 bases and J by 5 bases, leaving 17 bases between them. CDR3 in amino acids: CASSMGSGTPHNEQFF. CDR3 nucleotide sequence: TGTGCCAGTAGTATGGGTTCGGGGACCCCACACAATGAGCAGTTCTTC.

This clonotype was observed once. CDR3 residues: CSARVQGTIQYF. For the CDR3, the DNA is TGCAGTGCTAGAGTCCAGGGTACGATTCAGTACTTC. This chain joins TRBV20-1 and TRBJ2-7; weak D call: TRBD1 (5 bases). Germline-derived CDR1 and CDR2 are DFQATT and SNEGSKA (reference sequence). With 1 base removed from V and 10 bases from J, the gap between germline ends came to 14 bases. The CDR3 contains 12 residues.

The V call is TRBV6-6, the J call TRBJ1-4; 7 positions match TRBD1. V was clipped by 2 bases and J by 5 bases; unmatched bases: 8. Germline V gene lookup returns CDR1 MNHNY and CDR2 SVGAGI (reference sequence). The CDR3 extends over 16 amino acids. CDR3 in amino acids: CASSYQTGSGNEKLFF. The CDR3 DNA sequence: TGTGCCAGCAGTTACCAGACAGGGTCGGGGAATGAAAAACTGTTTTTT.

This clonotype was picked up a small number of times. The V call is TRBV12-3 or TRBV12-4, the J call TRBJ2-2, with D unresolved. The CDR3 loop spans 14 amino acids. V was clipped by 2 bases and J by 3 bases, with 7 bases between them. CDR3 DNA sequence: TGTGCCAGCAGTTTATTCGGCGACACCGGGGAGCTGTTTTTT. Its translation: CASSLFGDTGELFF.

This sequence joins TRBV6-4 and TRBJ2-1; 8 positions match TRBD2. J gave up 11 bases and V 9 bases, and 18 bases lay outside the gene matches. This CDR3 has 15 residues. Germline loops: CDR1 MRHNA, CDR2 SNTAGT. CDR3 protein: CASQATSGLPMKQFF. In DNA form, the CDR3 reads TGTGCCAGTCAGGCTACTAGCGGATTACCAATGAAGCAGTTCTTC.